This TCR beta chain was identified in a study of T cells in Graves' hyperthyroidism and ophthalmopathy. The study's findings and limits: Most thyroid clonotypes with frequency above 0.001 were detected in blood.

Researchers took RNA transcripts and amplified the TCR beta CDR3 regions from them. Carried out on the TCR CDR3, a first-round RT-PCR used the HTBI primer set. One entry per CDR3 protein, called by TCRdb with MiXCR from the multiplex PCR reads. Of over 700,000 distinct CDR3 sequences detected, 15% to 20% appear once; the ten largest clones hold 16%. The study excluded patients with uncontrolled infection, other autoimmune disease, pregnancy or lactation. Isolation of PBMCs was performed on approximately 10 ml fresh peripheral blood. This clonotype was detected a few times. Its antigen is as yet unknown. This TCR was sampled from a woman between 45 and 60 years old with Graves' hyperthyroidism that later progressed to Graves' ophthalmopathy. Sequenced input: blood.

CDR3 region: CASSVPNKRGSYEQYF. DNA of the CDR3: TGTGCCAGCAGTGTCCCCAATAAGCGGGGATCCTACGAGCAGTACTTC. The rearrangement links TRBV6-1 to TRBJ2-7, with 7 bases matching TRBD2. V was pared by 4 bases and J by 1 base, with 10 bases of the junction left unmatched. There are 16 residues in the CDR3. The germline CDR1 and CDR2 sequences are MNHNS and SASEGT.